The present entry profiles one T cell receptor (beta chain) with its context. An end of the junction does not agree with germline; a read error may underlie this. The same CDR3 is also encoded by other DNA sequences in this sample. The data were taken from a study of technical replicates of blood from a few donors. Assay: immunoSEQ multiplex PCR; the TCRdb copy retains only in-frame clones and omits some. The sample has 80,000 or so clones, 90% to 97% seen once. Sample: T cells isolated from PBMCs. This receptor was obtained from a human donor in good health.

The CDR3 bases are TGTGCCAGCAGTTTATATCAGGGAGGTGACACTGAGGCTTTCTTT. It encodes CASSLYQGGDTEAFF. The genes are TRBV27 and TRBJ1-1, with a tentative D call TRBD1 (5 bases). Germline V gene data show CDR1 as MNHEY and CDR2 as SMNVEV (reference sequence). The CDR3 has 15 amino acids.